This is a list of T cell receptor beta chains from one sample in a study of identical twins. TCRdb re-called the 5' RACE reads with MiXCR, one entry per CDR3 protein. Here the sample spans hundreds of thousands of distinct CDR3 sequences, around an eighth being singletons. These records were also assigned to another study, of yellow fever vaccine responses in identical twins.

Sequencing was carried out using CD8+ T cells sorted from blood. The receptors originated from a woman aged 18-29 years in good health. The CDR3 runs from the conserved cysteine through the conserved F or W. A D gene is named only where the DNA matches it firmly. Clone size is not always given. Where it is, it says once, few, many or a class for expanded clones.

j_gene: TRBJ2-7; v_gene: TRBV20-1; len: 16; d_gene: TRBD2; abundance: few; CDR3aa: CSARATRASGRGEQYF; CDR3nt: TGCAGTGCTAGAGCCACGCGGGCTAGCGGGAGGGGGGAGCAGTACTTC
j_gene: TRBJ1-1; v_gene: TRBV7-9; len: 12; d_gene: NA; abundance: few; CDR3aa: CASSPTSFEAFF; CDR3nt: TGTGCCAGCAGCCCCACTTCATTTGAAGCTTTCTTT
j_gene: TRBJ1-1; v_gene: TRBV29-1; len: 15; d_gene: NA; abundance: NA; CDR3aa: CSVEELEGGGTEAFF; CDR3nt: TGCAGCGTTGAAGAGTTGGAGGGGGGGGGCACTGAAGCTTTCTTT
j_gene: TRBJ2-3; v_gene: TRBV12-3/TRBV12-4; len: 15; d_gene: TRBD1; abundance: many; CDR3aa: CASSFGQGVLDTQYF; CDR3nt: TGTGCCAGCAGTTTTGGACAGGGGGTCCTGGATACGCAGTATTTT
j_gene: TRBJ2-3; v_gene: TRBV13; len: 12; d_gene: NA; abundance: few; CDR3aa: CASSPDPGTQYF; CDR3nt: TGTGCCAGCAGCCCGGACCCGGGTACGCAGTATTTT
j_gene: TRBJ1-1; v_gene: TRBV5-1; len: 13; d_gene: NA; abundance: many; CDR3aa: CASSSDSPTEAFF; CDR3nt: TGCGCCAGCAGTTCTGACAGTCCCACTGAAGCTTTCTTT
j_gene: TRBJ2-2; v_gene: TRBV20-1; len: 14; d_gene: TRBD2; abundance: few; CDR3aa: CSVLAGGPLGELFF; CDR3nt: TGCAGTGTTCTAGCGGGAGGGCCGCTCGGGGAGCTGTTTTTT
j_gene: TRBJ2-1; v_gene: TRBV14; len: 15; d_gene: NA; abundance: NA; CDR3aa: CASSSQGTSYNEQFF; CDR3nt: TGTGCCAGCAGCTCACAGGGAACCTCCTACAATGAGCAGTTCTTC
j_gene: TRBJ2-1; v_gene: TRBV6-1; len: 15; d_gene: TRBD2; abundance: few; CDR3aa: CASNRDGGANNEQFF; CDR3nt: TGTGCCAGCAACCGCGACGGGGGGGCTAACAATGAGCAGTTCTTC
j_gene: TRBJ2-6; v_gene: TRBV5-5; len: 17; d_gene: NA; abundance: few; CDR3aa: CASSLGPNSSGANVLTF; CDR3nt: TGTGCCAGCAGCTTGGGGCCCAACTCCTCTGGGGCCAACGTCCTGACTTTC
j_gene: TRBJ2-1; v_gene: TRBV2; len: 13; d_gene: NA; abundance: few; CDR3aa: CASSANYGGEQFF; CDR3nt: TGTGCCAGCAGTGCCAATTACGGGGGTGAGCAGTTCTTC
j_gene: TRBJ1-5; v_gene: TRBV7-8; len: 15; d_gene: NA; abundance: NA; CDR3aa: CASSLTRGWVQPQHF; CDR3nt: TGTGCCAGCAGCTTAACACGGGGTTGGGTTCAGCCCCAGCATTTT
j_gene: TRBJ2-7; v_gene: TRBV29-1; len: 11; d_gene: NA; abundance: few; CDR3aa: CSVVVAAEQYF; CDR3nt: TGCAGCGTTGTAGTCGCAGCCGAGCAGTACTTC
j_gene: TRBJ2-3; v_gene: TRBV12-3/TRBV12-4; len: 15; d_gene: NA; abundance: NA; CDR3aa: CASSPTGIRTDTQYF; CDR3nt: TGTGCCAGCAGTCCAACAGGGATCCGCACAGATACGCAGTATTTT
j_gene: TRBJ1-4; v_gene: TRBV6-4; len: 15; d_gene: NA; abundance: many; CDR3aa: CASSAQGGPNEKLFF; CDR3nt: TGTGCCAGCAGTGCCCAAGGGGGACCTAATGAAAAACTGTTTTTT
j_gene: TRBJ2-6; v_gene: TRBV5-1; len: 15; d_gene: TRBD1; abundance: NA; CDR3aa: CASRNTGEGANVLTF; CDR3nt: TGCGCCAGCAGGAATACAGGGGAAGGGGCCAACGTCCTGACTTTC
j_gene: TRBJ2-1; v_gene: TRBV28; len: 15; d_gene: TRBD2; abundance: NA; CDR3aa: CASRLGTSGRNEQFF; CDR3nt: TGTGCCAGCAGGCTCGGGACTAGCGGGAGAAATGAGCAGTTCTTC
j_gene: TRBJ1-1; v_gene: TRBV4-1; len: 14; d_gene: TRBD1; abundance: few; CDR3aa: CASSQATGVTEAFF; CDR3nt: TGCGCCAGCAGCCAAGCGACAGGGGTCACTGAAGCTTTCTTT
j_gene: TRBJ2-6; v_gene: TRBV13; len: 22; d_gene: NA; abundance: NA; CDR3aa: CASSLGLYLWTAAGPGANVLTF; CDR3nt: TGTGCCAGCAGCTTAGGATTGTATCTATGGACAGCCGCCGGCCCTGGGGCCAACGTCCTGACTTTC
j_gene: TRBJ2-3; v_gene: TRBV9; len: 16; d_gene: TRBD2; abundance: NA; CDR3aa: CASSVVVTGGADTQYF; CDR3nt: TGTGCCAGCAGCGTAGTGGTAACGGGAGGGGCAGATACGCAGTATTTT
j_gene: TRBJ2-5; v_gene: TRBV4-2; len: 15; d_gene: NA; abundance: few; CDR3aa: CASSQELADQETQYF; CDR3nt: TGTGCCAGCAGCCAAGAACTAGCAGATCAAGAGACCCAGTACTTC
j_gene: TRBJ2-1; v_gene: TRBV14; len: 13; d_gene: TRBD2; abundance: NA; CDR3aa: CASSRTRLAGPEF; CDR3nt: TGTGCCAGCAGCCGGACTCGACTAGCGGGGCCGGAATTC
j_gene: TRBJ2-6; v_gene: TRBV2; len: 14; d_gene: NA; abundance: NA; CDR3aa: CASSEGRVANVLTF; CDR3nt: TGTGCCAGCAGTGAAGGGCGCGTGGCCAACGTCCTGACTTTC
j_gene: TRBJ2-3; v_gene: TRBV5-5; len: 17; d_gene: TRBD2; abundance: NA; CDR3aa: CASSLIGRAGESDTQYF; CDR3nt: TGTGCCAGCAGCTTGATCGGTCGAGCGGGAGAATCAGATACGCAGTATTTT
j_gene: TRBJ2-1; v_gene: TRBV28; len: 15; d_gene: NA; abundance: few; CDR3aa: CASSSARTKEDEQFF; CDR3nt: TGTGCCAGCAGTTCAGCCAGGACTAAGGAGGATGAGCAGTTCTTC
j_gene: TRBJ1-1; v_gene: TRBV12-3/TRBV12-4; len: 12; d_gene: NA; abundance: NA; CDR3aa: CASTTGSTEAFF; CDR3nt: TGTGCCAGCACAACTGGGTCCACTGAAGCTTTCTTT
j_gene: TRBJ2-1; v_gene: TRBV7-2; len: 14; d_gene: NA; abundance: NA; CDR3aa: CASSGPSYSNEQFF; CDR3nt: TGTGCCAGCAGCGGCCCTTCATACAGCAATGAGCAGTTCTTC